One sample yielded the 28 T cell receptor beta chains listed below, sequenced in a study of tumor-infiltrating lymphocytes in primary liver carcinoma. TCR beta cDNA was made from approximately 500 ng total RNA with a constant-region primer. Construction of TCR beta libraries relied on three successive nested multiplex PCR rounds employing slightly modified ARM-PCR. Investigators reported that the first two PCR rounds, at around 10 cycles each, used TRBV1-TRBV30 forward primers with a C-beta reverse primer. TCRdb itself ran the multiplex PCR reads through MiXCR, one entry per CDR3 protein. The table shows tens of thousands of distinct CDR3 sequences, with approximately 82% occurring only once. Unsorted bulk tissue of about 19-31 mg yielded co-extracted RNA and DNA. The sample comprised tumor-adjacent normal liver tissue. The origin of the receptors is a woman aged 25 to 45 with primary liver carcinoma and hepatitis B virus infection.

The V and J genes are TRBV20-1 and TRBJ2-5; tentative D call: TRBD1 (6 bases). This CDR3 comprises 14 residues. Trimming took 6 bases from V and 4 from J, leaving 18 bases between them. Germline V gene sequence: CDR1 DFQATT, CDR2 SNEGSKA (reference sequence). CDR3 in amino acids: CSAGDTWVGETQYF. The DNA of the CDR3 is TGCAGTGCCGGGGACACCTGGGTCGGAGAGACCCAGTACTTC.

A word on this clonotype: Its ends do not fully match the called genes, so a read error is possible. The rearrangement joins TRBV12-3 or TRBV12-4 to TRBJ2-1; 9 positions match TRBD2. CDR3 length equals 15 residues. The CDR3 protein is CANSLLAGSYSEQFF. The CDR3 DNA reads TGTGCCAACAGTCTGCTAGCGGGGAGCTACAGTGAGCAGTTCTTC.

Concerning this clonotype itself: A read error may account for a junction end that differs from germline. The genes are TRBV5-4 and TRBJ2-5, with 10 bases fitting TRBD2. The CDR3 covers 15 residues. The germline V gene encodes CDR1 SGHNT and CDR2 YYREEE (reference sequence). For the CDR3, the DNA is TGTGCCAGTAGCTTGAGGACTAGCGGACAAGAGACCCAGTACTTC. This encodes CASSLRTSGQETQYF.

The chain combines TRBV28 with TRBJ1-3; weak D call: TRBD1 (5 bases). Germline assignment: CDR1 MDHEN and CDR2 SYDVKM. Trimming took 6 bases from V and 4 from J, leaving 19 bases between them. CDR3 length: 16 amino acids. CDR3 amino acids: CASSLGGGARGNTIYF. CDR3 nucleotides: TGTGCCAGCAGCCTGGGGGGAGGGGCTCGCGGAAACACCATATATTTT.

This clonotype was counted between two and nine times. A read error may produce the germline difference seen at one junction end. The chain combines TRBV11-1 with TRBJ2-7, with D tentatively TRBD2 (5 bases). Per the germline V gene, CDR1 is SGHAT and CDR2 is FQDESV (reference sequence). The CDR3 is 14 amino acids. The CDR3 sequence: CASSLATAPYEQYF. Written as DNA, the CDR3 is TGTGCTAGCAGTTTAGCGACGGCCCCCTACGAGCAGTACTTC. Variable domain in full (rest from reference TRBV11-1 and TRBJ2-7): EAEVAQSPRYKITEKSQAVAFWCDPISGHATLYWYRQILGQGPELLVQFQDESVVDDSQLPKDRFSAERLKGVDSTLKIQPAELGDSAMYLCASSLATAPYEQYFGPGTRLTVT.

Only one count was recorded for this clonotype. The junction departs from germline at one end; a sequencing error may be responsible. The chain joins TRBV28 to TRBJ2-7; a possible D gene is TRBD2 (5 bases). Germline V gene lookup returns CDR1 MDHEN and CDR2 SYDVKM. The CDR3 has 14 residues. CDR3 in amino acids: CASSSGLAPYERYF. Here the CDR3 DNA reads TGTGCCAGCAGCTCCGGACTGGCTCCCTACGAGCGGTACTTC.

About this clonotype: The germline gene is not matched at one end of the junction; a read error may be the cause. The CDR3 coding sequence is TGCGCCAGCAGTCCTCGACTGGCGGGTATGAATGAGCAGCTCTTC. Amino acids: CASSPRLAGMNEQLF. This chain links TRBV10-1 with TRBJ2-1; a possible D gene is TRBD2 (5 bases). CDR1 and CDR2 (germline): WNHNN, SYGVQD (reference sequence). The CDR3 consists of 15 residues.

The chain employs TRBV2 and TRBJ1-6; D gene ambiguous. The V end lost 3 bases, the J end lost 8 bases, and 11 bases lay between the germline ends. Germline V gives CDR1 SNHLY, CDR2 FYNNEI. CDR3 length: 14 amino acids. The CDR3 DNA reads TGTGCCAGCAGTGACTGGGCAGTTTATTCACCCCTCCACTTT. This encodes CASSDWAVYSPLHF.

This clonotype turned up a few times. The V and J genes are TRBV2 and TRBJ2-2; 8 bases map to TRBD2. V was clipped by 4 bases and J by 6 bases; unmatched bases: 1. This CDR3 contains 13 residues. Germline CDR1 is SNHLY and CDR2 is FYNNEI. The CDR3 protein is CASSAGGAGELFF. CDR3 sequence (DNA): TGTGCCAGCAGTGCGGGAGGGGCCGGGGAGCTGTTTTTT.

To note about this clonotype: One end of the junction fails to match germline, which may point to a read error. V and J are TRBV6-2 or TRBV6-3 and TRBJ2-2; TRBD2 aligns across 8 bases. CDR3 length: 13 residues. Germline loops: CDR1 MNHEY, CDR2 SVGEGT. CDR3: CASPPGGTGEPFF. The CDR3 nucleotides are TGTGCCAGTCCCCCGGGGGGGACCGGGGAGCCGTTTTTT.

For this clonotype: Sequence at one end of the junction differs from germline and may be a read error. The chain is built from TRBV4-2 and TRBJ2-7, with 7 bases fitting TRBD1. Germline CDR1 LGHNA, CDR2 YNFKEQ. The length of the CDR3 is 16 residues. CDR3 region: CVSSQATTAGGYEQYF. CDR3 bases: TGTGTCAGCAGCCAAGCGACGACGGCAGGGGGCTACGAGCAGTACTTC.

On this clonotype itself: The germline gene is not matched at one end of the junction; a read error may be the cause. The rearrangement uses TRBV11-2 and TRBJ2-7; 7 nucleotides align to TRBD2. Germline CDR1 and CDR2: SGHAT and FQNNGV. The CDR3 extends over 14 amino acids. CDR3 sequence (DNA): TGTGTCAGCAGCCCGCCGGGACTACACTACGAGCAGTACTTC. Its translation is CVSSPPGLHYEQYF.

With respect to this clonotype: Germline and junction disagree at one end, which may indicate a read error. The rearrangement links TRBV5-1 to TRBJ2-1; TRBD2 is a possible D gene (6 bases). CDR3 length: 14 amino acids. Per the germline V gene, CDR1 is SGHRS and CDR2 is YFSETQ. The CDR3 DNA reads as TGCGCCGGCAGCGTGAGGGCGGAGGGGTATGAGCAGTTCTTC. This encodes CAGSVRAEGYEQFF.

The chain carries TRBV6-2 or TRBV6-3 and TRBJ2-3; D may be TRBD2 (6 bases). The V gene lost 9 bases and the J gene lost 2 bases, with 12 bases spanning the gap. The germline V gene has CDR1 MNHEY and CDR2 SVGEGT. The CDR3 length is 13 residues. CDR3 region: CASITGATDTQYF. The CDR3 nucleotides are TGTGCCAGTATCACGGGAGCCACAGATACGCAGTATTTT.

About this clonotype itself: At one of its ends the junction is not consistent with the germline gene, which may arise from a read error. This sequence joins TRBV6-1 and TRBJ2-4, with D tentatively TRBD2 (6 bases). The CDR3 covers 16 residues. Germline V gene lookup returns CDR1 MNHNS and CDR2 SASEGT. The CDR3: CASRLGGGLAQNIQYF. DNA of the CDR3: TGTGCCAGTAGGTTGGGAGGCGGTCTAGCCCAAAACATTCAGTACTTC.

The V gene is TRBV6-2 or TRBV6-3, the J gene TRBJ2-1; a possible D gene is TRBD2 (5 bases). Germline loops: CDR1 MNHEY, CDR2 SVGEGT. The CDR3 totals 13 residues. Trimming cost V 11 bases and J 12 bases, with 23 bases left between them. CDR3 DNA: TGTGCCGGCGGGCTGCTCCTATACAATTGGCAGTTCTTC. Its translation: CAGGLLLYNWQFF.

The sample holds many counts of this clonotype. The chain recombines TRBV5-1 with TRBJ1-6; D perhaps matches TRBD1 (5 bases). Trimming stripped 1 base from V and 6 bases from J, with 11 bases between. The germline CDR1 and CDR2 sequences are SGHRS and YFSETQ. The CDR3 has 15 residues. The CDR3 spells CASSLTQGGNSPLHF. CDR3 in DNA: TGCGCCAGCAGCTTGACGCAGGGAGGTAATTCACCCCTCCACTTT.

Remarks on this clonotype: This could be a read error, since a much larger clone is one nucleotide away. The chain combines TRBV7-9 with TRBJ2-3, with D possibly being TRBD1 (5 bases). The CDR3 spans 13 residues. Looked up from germline, CDR1 is SEHNR and CDR2 is FQNEAQ (reference sequence). The CDR3 sequence is CTSSLQGTDTQYF. DNA for the CDR3: TGTACCAGCAGCTTACAGGGCACAGATACGCAGTATTTT.

This clonotype was seen a single time. The germline gene is not matched at one end of the junction; a read error may be the cause. The J gene is TRBJ2-7, the V gene TRBV11-2, with D perhaps TRBD1 or TRBD2 (5 bases each). Germline values: CDR1 SGHAT, CDR2 FQNNGV. This CDR3 spans 13 amino acids. The CDR3 protein is CASSLGVFYEQYF. CDR3 bases: TGCGCCAGCAGCTTGGGGGTATTCTACGAGCAGTACTTC.

The CDR3 DNA sequence: TGCAGTGTAGAAGCGGGAGATTTCTCAGTGGAGCAGTACTTC. This sequence encodes CSVEAGDFSVEQYF. J is TRBJ2-7 and V is TRBV20-1, with TRBD2 matching over 8 bases. V trimming: 7 bases; J trimming: 7 bases; junction bases outside the gene matches: 15. The CDR3 extends over 14 amino acids. CDR1 is DFQATT, CDR2 SNEGSKA, per germline (reference sequence).

The chain combines TRBV11-2 with TRBJ2-7; no definite D call. The length of the CDR3 is 17 residues. V was trimmed by 2 bases and J by 0 bases, leaving 17 bases between them. CDR1 SGHAT and CDR2 FQNNGV come from the germline V gene. In DNA form, the CDR3 reads TGTGCCAGCAGCTTAAGAGGTATAGCCCTGAGCTCCTACGAGCAGTACTTC. It is translated as CASSLRGIALSSYEQYF.

The gene calls are TRBV29-1 and TRBJ2-5; a possible D gene is TRBD2 (6 bases). This CDR3 contains 13 residues. V was cut by 7 bases and J by 4 bases, with 16 bases left in between. Germline V gene data show CDR1 as SQVTM and CDR2 as ANQGSEA. In DNA form, the CDR3 reads TGCAGCGCTTCAGGGAACGGGGGAGAGACCCAGTACTTC. This encodes CSASGNGGETQYF.

In this sample, this clonotype turned up once. This may be a read error, as it is one base from a much larger clone. This chain joins TRBV28 and TRBJ2-4, with TRBD1 matching 7 bases. Germline CDR1 is MDHEN and CDR2 is SYDVKM. The CDR3 spans 14 residues. V lost 7 bases to trimming and J lost 4 bases; unmatched junction nucleotides: 7. The CDR3 nucleotides read TGTGCCAGCACCACAGGACAGGCAAAAAACATTCAGTACTTC. Translated: CASTTGQAKNIQYF.

This clonotype was seen at least ten times. V gene TRBV7-9 combines with J gene TRBJ2-2, with TRBD2 as a possible D gene (5 bases). Between the trimmed V and J ends, which lost 4 bases and 5 bases, there was a span of 14 bases. Germline values: CDR1 SEHNR, CDR2 FQNEAQ (reference sequence). CDR3 length equals 15 residues. CDR3 amino acids: CASSSGGQRTGELFF. Written as DNA, the CDR3 is TGTGCCAGCAGCTCAGGAGGCCAGAGGACCGGGGAGCTGTTTTTT. Filled out from reference TRBV7-9 and TRBJ2-2, the complete variable domain reads DTGVSQNPRHKITKRGQNVTFRCDPISEHNRLYWYRQTLGQGPEFLTYFQNEAQLEKSRLLSDRFSAERPKGSFSTLEIQRTEQGDSAMYLCASSSGGQRTGELFFGEGSRLTVL.

This clonotype was seen repeatedly, ten times or more. The V gene is TRBV14, the J gene TRBJ1-1, with D unclear. Trimming took 5 bases from V and 7 from J, leaving 17 bases between them. CDR3 length: 14 residues. The germline V gene has CDR1 SGHDN and CDR2 FVKESK. CDR3 nucleotide sequence: TGTGCCAGCAGCTTTTGGACGTCGGGAAATGAAGCTTTCTTT. Translated: CASSFWTSGNEAFF.

This chain uses TRBV11-2 with TRBJ2-3; weak D call: TRBD2 (5 bases). This CDR3 comprises 16 residues. V dropped 8 bases and J dropped 12 bases, with 30 bases sitting between them. Germline CDR1 SGHAT, CDR2 FQNNGV. This CDR3 reads CASGPRETSSTDAQYF. Here the CDR3 DNA reads TGTGCCAGCGGCCCGAGGGAGACGTCGAGCACAGATGCTCAGTATTTT.

In the case of this clonotype: No conserved phenylalanine or tryptophan ends this CDR3, so it is likely a read error. The J gene is TRBJ1-2, the V gene TRBV29-1; no clear D gene. The CDR3 runs to 13 residues. Trimming shortened V by 4 bases and J by 4 bases, and 13 bases separated the two germline ends. Germline CDR1 SQVTM, CDR2 ANQGSEA. The CDR3 spells CSVASRSAYGYTI. CDR3 nucleotide sequence: TGCAGCGTTGCAAGCAGATCGGCCTATGGCTACACCATC.

Many counts were recorded for this clonotype. The CDR3 here is CASSLRVGAGEETQYF. CDR3 nucleotides: TGTGCCAGCAGCCTCCGGGTGGGGGCAGGGGAAGAGACCCAGTACTTC. This chain connects TRBV11-2 to TRBJ2-5; perhaps TRBD1 as D (6 bases). Trimming pared 5 bases from V and 3 bases from J, leaving 19 bases between. Per the germline V gene, CDR1 is SGHAT and CDR2 is FQNNGV. The length of the CDR3 is 16 residues. The full variable domain, rest sourced from reference TRBV11-2 and TRBJ2-5, is EAGVAQSPRYKIIEKRQSVAFWCNPISGHATLYWYQQILGQGPKLLIQFQNNGVVDDSQLPKDRFSAERLKGVDSTLKIQPAKLEDSAVYLCASSLRVGAGEETQYFGPGTRLLVL.